This paragraph covers one TCR beta chain sequence. Its matching antigen is unknown. Regulatory T cells were sorted from blood as CD4+ CD25-high CD127-low cells. Trimming left V 2 bases short and J 10 bases short, with 12 bases between. Germline V lookup: CDR1 MNHNY, CDR2 SVGAGI (reference sequence). CDR3 length: 14 residues. This specimen belongs to a study of regulatory and conventional T cells in RAG deficiency. Whole-study findings and limits: Omenn syndrome and CID/AS patients had about 100-fold fewer unique Treg TCR beta sequences, versus approximately 10-fold elsewhere. Control T-cell subsets had markedly higher Shannon entropy and lower Simpson indices than RAG-deficient patients.

This table comes from immunoSEQ multiplex PCR, and its TCRdb copy is limited to in-frame clones, with some not included. Among roughly 29,000 clones listed, 75% to 95% were seen once. The sample also formed part of further work on regulatory T cells. That work states: The PCR used 52 TRBV and 13 TRBJ primers. Patient repertoires had restricted TRB V-J pairs and skewed V and J usage, most in Tregs.

Sample: Tregs sorted from blood. The rearrangement uses TRBV6-6 and TRBJ1-6, with unresolved D. This TCR came from a human donor in good health. This CDR3 is CASSYRGPSSPLHF. Written as DNA, the CDR3 is TGTGCCAGCAGTTACAGAGGCCCGAGCTCACCCCTCCACTTT.